Listed here are 31 T cell receptor beta chains from one sample, sequenced in a study of blood T cell repertoires in COVID-19 (TCRdb year 2020). Receptor libraries were prepared by the immunoSEQ multiplex PCR assay. TCRdb carries this immuneACCESS record with in-frame sequences only. Its versions omit some clonotypes, under half of them owing to an unresolved V gene in the studies checked, with the rest unexplained. The sample contains approximately 300,000 clones, more than 70% of them found a single time. Around 10% of the sample lies in the top ten. Sequencing used peripheral blood. All receptors derive from a woman under 40 with COVID-19, enrolled during active disease.

This clone has just one count. The chain has TRBV15 and TRBJ2-3; 7 nucleotides agree with TRBD2. V dropped 0 bases and J dropped 3; count of bases not matched to a gene: 6. Germline V gene sequence: CDR1 LNHNV, CDR2 YYDKDF (reference sequence). The CDR3 loop spans 16 amino acids. The CDR3 loop reads CATSRDLAGVTDTQYF. The CDR3 nucleotides are TGTGCCACCAGCAGAGATCTTGCGGGAGTAACAGATACGCAGTATTTT.

As for this clone: A much larger clone differs from this one at a single base, so this may be a read error. The J gene is TRBJ2-5, the V gene TRBV5-4, with no clear D. CDR1 and CDR2 from the germline V gene are SGHNT and YYREEE (reference sequence). V gave up 3 bases and J gave up 5 bases, with 5 bases separating them. The length of the CDR3 is 11 residues. CDR3 sequence reads: CASSSRETQYF. The CDR3 DNA reads as TGTGCCAGCAGCTCCAGGGAGACCCAGTACTTC.

The chain is built from TRBV2 and TRBJ1-5; D not certain. The germline gives CDR1 SNHLY, CDR2 FYNNEI. With 5 bases removed from V and 2 bases from J, the gap between germline ends came to 13 bases. The CDR3 is made up of 15 amino acids. CDR3 region: CASSPPASGNQPQHF. The CDR3 coding sequence is TGTGCCAGCAGTCCCCCTGCCTCGGGCAATCAGCCCCAGCATTTT.

The chain recombines TRBV7-6 with TRBJ2-5; 7 bases match TRBD1. With V trimmed by 6 bases and J by 2 bases, 12 bases remained unmatched. CDR1 is SGHVS and CDR2 is FNYEAQ in the germline V gene. This CDR3 comprises 16 residues. DNA for the CDR3: TGTGCCAGCAGTGAAACAGGGGACAGCAAGCAAGAGACCCAGTACTTC. Residues: CASSETGDSKQETQYF.

This clone was observed a handful of times. The rearrangement uses TRBV29-1 and TRBJ1-3; D remains unclear. This CDR3 is 11 amino acids long. Germline V gene lookup returns CDR1 SQVTM and CDR2 ANQGSEA. Trimming shortened V by 5 bases and J by 3 bases, and 5 bases separated the two germline ends. The CDR3 coding sequence is TGCAGCGTTCTTCTTGGAAACACCATATATTTT. Translated: CSVLLGNTIYF.

V and J are TRBV30 and TRBJ2-7; tentative D call: TRBD2 (6 bases). The CDR3 runs to 14 residues. Germline V gives CDR1 GTSNPN, CDR2 SVGIG (reference sequence). Deletions cut 0 bases from V and 2 bases from J, with 11 bases between. The CDR3 sequence is CAWSVIGSTYEQYF. DNA for the CDR3: TGTGCCTGGAGTGTAATCGGGAGCACCTACGAGCAGTACTTC.

The V call is TRBV6-1, the J call TRBJ2-1; unclear D gene. Germline V gives CDR1 MNHNS, CDR2 SASEGT. V was trimmed by 1 base and J by 2 bases, leaving 6 bases between them. The CDR3 contains 14 residues. In nucleotides, the CDR3 is TGTGCCAGCAGTGAAGATCGGGCCTACAATGAGCAGTTCTTC. Its protein is CASSEDRAYNEQFF.

The chain links TRBV6-5 to TRBJ2-4; D uncertain. This CDR3 has 13 residues. The V gene's germline CDR1 is MNHEY and CDR2 SVGAGI. Trimming stripped 7 bases from V and 0 bases from J, with 7 bases between. The CDR3 DNA follows: TGTGCCAGCAAGGCGGTAGCCAAAAACATTCAGTACTTC. Protein sequence: CASKAVAKNIQYF.

The CDR3 reads CASSPPGGREEAFF. The CDR3 DNA reads as TGTGCCAGCTCACCACCGGGGGGTCGAGAGGAAGCTTTCTTT. This sequence joins TRBV18 and TRBJ1-1; tentatively, D is TRBD1 (5 bases). The germline gives CDR1 KGHSH, CDR2 LQKENI. The germline V and J ends were trimmed by 0 bases and 8 bases, with 13 bases remaining between them. The CDR3 covers 14 residues.

This chain links TRBV4-3 with TRBJ1-4; possibly TRBD1 for D (6 bases). Germline CDR1 reads LGHNA; CDR2 reads YSLEER. The CDR3 loop spans 10 amino acids. V was trimmed by 7 bases and J by 16 bases, leaving 13 bases between them. The CDR3 region is CASTRGKEFF. The CDR3 coding sequence is TGCGCCAGCACGAGGGGGAAGGAGTTTTTT.

The DNA for the CDR3 is TGTGCCAGCAAATTGGGGGGAAACACTGAAGCTTTCTTT. This gives the protein CASKLGGNTEAFF. V is TRBV6-5 and J is TRBJ1-1, with D possibly matching TRBD1 (5 bases). The CDR3 spans 13 residues. V lost 7 bases, J lost 2 bases, and 11 bases lay in between. The germline gives CDR1 MNHEY, CDR2 SVGAGI.

This clone was observed a few times. J is TRBJ2-1 and V is TRBV28; 13 bases map to TRBD2. The CDR3 runs to 16 residues. Unmatched junction bases numbered 6, after V lost 6 bases and J lost 4 bases. Per the germline V gene, CDR1 is MDHEN and CDR2 is SYDVKM. The CDR3 sequence is CASRAGTSGIYNEQFF. The CDR3, as DNA: TGTGCCAGCAGAGCCGGGACTAGCGGGATATACAATGAGCAGTTCTTC.

V is TRBV5-5 and J is TRBJ1-2; 10 bases are a match to TRBD1. Looked up from germline, CDR1 is SGHKS and CDR2 is YYEKEE (reference sequence). The CDR3 is made up of 15 amino acids. Unmatched junction bases numbered 7, after V lost 4 bases and J lost 4 bases. The CDR3 DNA is TGTGCCAGCAGCCCCTTGGGGACAGGGGTCTATGGCTACACCTTC. Its translation: CASSPLGTGVYGYTF. Variable domain in full (rest from reference TRBV5-5 and TRBJ1-2): DAGVTQSPTHLIKTRGQQVTLRCSPISGHKSVSWYQQVLGQGPQFIFQYYEKEERGRGNFPDRFSARQFPNYSSELNVNALLLGDSALYLCASSPLGTGVYGYTFGSGTRLTVV.

This clone has only one observation. The rearrangement uses TRBV2 and TRBJ2-1, with D tentatively TRBD2 (5 bases). Germline lookup yields CDR1 SNHLY and CDR2 FYNNEI. V lost 2 bases and J lost 8, with 19 bases in between. The CDR3 is 16 residues long. The CDR3 DNA reads as TGTGCCAGCAGTGAAAGGACTTCGCCCGAGGGCGATGAGCAGTTCTTC. Amino acids: CASSERTSPEGDEQFF.

This rearrangement joins TRBV28 to TRBJ2-5; 14 bases are a match to TRBD2. CDR1 MDHEN and CDR2 SYDVKM come from the germline V gene. The CDR3 sequence is 16 residues long. V dropped 8 bases and J dropped 1; count of bases not matched to a gene: 6. CDR3 DNA: TGTGCCAGCGGGGGGACTAGCGGGAGTGTCCAAGAGACCCAGTACTTC. Residues: CASGGTSGSVQETQYF.

V gene TRBV27 combines with J gene TRBJ2-7; 8 positions agree with TRBD2. Germline V gene lookup returns CDR1 MNHEY and CDR2 SMNVEV (reference sequence). The CDR3 runs 11 residues. Trimming at V came to 6 bases and at J to 9 bases, leaving 4 bases not matched to a gene. Here the CDR3 reads CASSIAGRQYF. Here the CDR3 DNA reads TGTGCCAGCAGCATAGCGGGGAGGCAGTACTTC.

The V call is TRBV12-5, the J call TRBJ1-1; D not resolved. The CDR3 length is 12 residues. Germline CDR1 reads LGHNT; CDR2 reads FRNRAP. The ends were cut back, 7 bases at V and 6 bases at J, with 12 bases in the middle. The CDR3 region is CASASVVSEAFF. The DNA of the CDR3 is TGTGCTAGTGCCTCGGTCGTCTCTGAAGCTTTCTTT.

The chain has TRBV2 and TRBJ1-1, with 8 bases identical to TRBD1. The V gene's germline CDR1 is SNHLY and CDR2 FYNNEI. The CDR3 sequence is 14 residues long. V dropped 6 bases and J dropped 4; count of bases not matched to a gene: 7. CDR3 loop: CASSRDRRSTEAFF. In DNA form, the CDR3 reads TGTGCCAGCAGCCGGGACAGGCGGAGCACTGAAGCTTTCTTT.

This chain links TRBV6-6 with TRBJ1-1; maybe TRBD1 (5 bases). The CDR3 is 12 residues long. The V and J ends lost 6 bases and 2 bases respectively, with 7 bases between them. CDR1 and CDR2 (germline): MNHNY, SVGAGI (reference sequence). The CDR3 DNA is TGTGCCAGCAGGACAGCTAACACTGAAGCTTTCTTT. Translated: CASRTANTEAFF.

The gene calls are TRBV7-3 and TRBJ2-1; 10 positions agree with TRBD1. There are 16 residues in the CDR3. From germline, CDR1 is SGHTA and CDR2 FQGTGA. V dropped 1 base and J dropped 6; count of bases not matched to a gene: 6. CDR3 nucleotide sequence: TGTGCCAGCAGCTTAATTCCCGGACAGGGGGTCAATGAGCAGTTCTTC. Its protein is CASSLIPGQGVNEQFF.

This clone was detected only once. As DNA, the CDR3 is TGTGCCAGCAGCTTACACTCGGCAGGATATAATTCACCCCTCCACTTT. As protein: CASSLHSAGYNSPLHF. The chain uses TRBV7-2 and TRBJ1-6; D gene unclear. V dropped 2 bases and J dropped 4 bases, with 12 bases sitting between them. CDR3 size: 16 residues. Germline CDR1 SGHTA, CDR2 FQGNSA.

The rearrangement joins TRBV2 to TRBJ2-7; TRBD1 matches at 10 bases. V dropped 5 bases and J dropped 5; count of bases not matched to a gene: 6. The CDR3 consists of 14 residues. CDR1 SNHLY and CDR2 FYNNEI come from the germline V gene. CDR3 bases: TGTGCCAGCAGTTGGACAGGGGGAATGGACGAGCAGTACTTC. It yields the protein CASSWTGGMDEQYF.

The chain couples TRBV30 to TRBJ1-1, with D perhaps TRBD1 (6 bases). Trimming shortened V by 4 bases and J by 2 bases, and 14 bases separated the two germline ends. The CDR3 contains 14 residues. Germline values: CDR1 GTSNPN, CDR2 SVGIG (reference sequence). CDR3 sequence: CAWNPDRYNTEAFF. The CDR3 DNA follows: TGTGCCTGGAACCCGGACAGATACAACACTGAAGCTTTCTTT.

This clone appeared a few times. V usage is TRBV6-1 and J usage is TRBJ2-1; 8 bases are a match to TRBD2. Losses at the gene ends were 1 base for V and 4 bases for J; bases not matched to a gene: 3. The CDR3 length is 15 residues. CDR1 is MNHNS and CDR2 is SASEGT in the germline V gene. For the CDR3, the DNA is TGTGCCAGCAGTGAAGAGGCGGGAGGTTACAATGAGCAGTTCTTC. This codes for CASSEEAGGYNEQFF.

V is TRBV30 and J is TRBJ1-5; D is possibly TRBD1 (5 bases). V was cut by 2 bases and J by 7 bases, with 18 bases left in between. Germline values: CDR1 GTSNPN, CDR2 SVGIG (reference sequence). The CDR3 spans 15 residues. The CDR3 region has the DNA TGTGCCTGGAGTCGAGAGCCCAGGGAAGGCCAGCCCCAGCATTTT. Translating gives CAWSREPREGQPQHF.

The gene calls are TRBV5-8 and TRBJ1-1; no clear D. Germline CDR1 reads SGHTS; CDR2 reads YDEGEE. The germline V and J ends were trimmed by 1 base and 0 bases, with 13 bases remaining between them. This CDR3 region has 16 residues. DNA of the CDR3: TGTGCCAGCAGCTTGTTTTATGGCCATTTGAACACTGAAGCTTTCTTT. This translates into CASSLFYGHLNTEAFF.

V and J are TRBV7-3 and TRBJ1-2; 9 nucleotides agree with TRBD1. There are 13 residues in the CDR3. V was pared by 5 bases and J by 5 bases, with 3 bases of the junction left unmatched. CDR1 is SGHTA and CDR2 is FQGTGA in the germline V gene. The chain's CDR3 is CASSPGTGYGYTF. CDR3 DNA: TGTGCCAGCAGCCCAGGGACAGGGTATGGCTACACCTTC. Drawing the rest from reference TRBV7-3 and TRBJ1-2, the complete variable domain is GAGVSQTPSNKVTEKGKYVELRCDPISGHTALYWYRQSLGQGPEFLIYFQGTGAADDSGLPNDRFFAVRPEGSVSTLKIQRTERGDSAVYLCASSPGTGYGYTFGSGTRLTVV.

The chain carries TRBV4-3 and TRBJ1-1; D gene unclear. CDR1 is LGHNA and CDR2 is YSLEER in the germline V gene. The germline V and J ends were trimmed by 1 base and 0 bases, with 6 bases remaining between them. The CDR3 is 14 amino acids. This CDR3 is CASSQGRLNTEAFF. The CDR3 nucleotides are TGCGCCAGCAGCCAAGGGCGGTTGAACACTGAAGCTTTCTTT.

The chain recombines TRBV24-1 with TRBJ2-3, with a possible D match to TRBD2 (6 bases). From germline, CDR1 is KGHDR and CDR2 SFDVKD. Trimming removed 4 bases from V and 3 bases from J, with 16 bases in between. The CDR3 sequence is 16 residues long. The CDR3 here is CATSDSSGGGTDTQYF. The CDR3 DNA follows: TGTGCCACCAGTGACAGTAGCGGTGGGGGGACAGATACGCAGTATTTT.

This chain joins TRBV6-5 and TRBJ2-1; a possible D gene is TRBD2 (6 bases). Per the germline V gene, CDR1 is MNHEY and CDR2 is SVGAGI. The V end was cut by 6 bases, the J end by 5 bases, with 11 bases between. This CDR3 spans 13 amino acids. The CDR3 DNA follows: TGTGCCAGCAGCCCCTCGGGGGACAATGAGCAGTTCTTC. Translation gives CASSPSGDNEQFF.

The chain employs TRBV6-5 and TRBJ2-7; D is uncertain. The CDR3 runs 14 residues. Trimming pared 5 bases from V and 0 bases from J, leaving 11 bases between. Germline loops: CDR1 MNHEY, CDR2 SVGAGI. CDR3 DNA sequence: TGTGCCAGCAGTCTCTTAAGGAGCTCCTACGAGCAGTACTTC. This translates into CASSLLRSSYEQYF.